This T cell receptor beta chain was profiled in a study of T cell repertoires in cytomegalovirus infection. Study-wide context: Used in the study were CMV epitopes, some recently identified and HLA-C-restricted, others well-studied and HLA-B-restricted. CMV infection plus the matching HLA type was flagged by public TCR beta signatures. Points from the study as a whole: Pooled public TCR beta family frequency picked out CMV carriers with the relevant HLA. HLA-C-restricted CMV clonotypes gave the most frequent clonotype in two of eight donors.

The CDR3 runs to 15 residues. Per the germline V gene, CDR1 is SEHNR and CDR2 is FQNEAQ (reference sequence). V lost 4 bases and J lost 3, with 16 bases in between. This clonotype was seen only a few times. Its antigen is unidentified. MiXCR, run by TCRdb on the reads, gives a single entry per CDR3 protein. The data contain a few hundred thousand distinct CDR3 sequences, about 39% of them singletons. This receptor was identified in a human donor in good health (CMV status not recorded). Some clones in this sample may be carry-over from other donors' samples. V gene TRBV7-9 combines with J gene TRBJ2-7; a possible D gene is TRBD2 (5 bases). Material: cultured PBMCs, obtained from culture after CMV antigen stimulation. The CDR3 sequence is CASSSAGGSLYEQYF. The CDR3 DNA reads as TGTGCCAGCAGCTCCGCCGGAGGCAGCCTCTACGAGCAGTACTTC.